One sample yielded the 28 T cell receptor beta chains listed below, sequenced in a study of CD8 T cells in Susac syndrome. Roughly 0.45 to 1 ug RNA was reverse transcribed with random hexamers. A single record per CDR3 protein comes from TCRdb applying MiXCR to the immunoSEQ multiplex PCR reads. This sample has fewer than 150,000 distinct CDR3 sequences, with about 95% found just once. The specimen was CD8+ T cells from PBMCs. All receptors derive from a human donor with Susac syndrome.

J is TRBJ2-1 and V is TRBV20-1; the match to TRBD1 covers 10 bases. The junction had 5 bases not matched to a gene; V was cut back by 6 bases and J by 0 bases. This CDR3 is built from 15 residues. CDR1 and CDR2 from the germline V gene are DFQATT and SNEGSKA (reference sequence). DNA of the CDR3: TGCAGTGCCCGGGGGGACAGGGGCTCCTACAATGAGCAGTTCTTC. The encoded protein is CSARGDRGSYNEQFF.

The chain combines TRBV30 with TRBJ2-3, with 8 bases identical to TRBD1. CDR1 is GTSNPN, CDR2 SVGIG, per germline (reference sequence). The CDR3 has 16 residues. The V segment lost 1 base and the J segment 4 bases; nucleotides outside the gene matches: 10. CDR3 sequence: CAWSADLTGAADTQYF. The CDR3, as DNA: TGTGCCTGGAGTGCCGACCTGACAGGGGCCGCAGATACGCAGTATTTT.

This chain connects TRBV29-1 to TRBJ1-2, with 11 bases lining up with TRBD1. The germline gives CDR1 SQVTM, CDR2 ANQGSEA. The CDR3 spans 12 residues. The V segment lost 7 bases and the J segment 12 bases; nucleotides outside the gene matches: 10. As DNA, the CDR3 is TGCAGCGCCGGACAGGGGGCATCCGAGGACACCTTC. Protein product: CSAGQGASEDTF.

The rearrangement joins TRBV7-9 to TRBJ2-5; D possibly corresponds to TRBD2 (6 bases). V was clipped by 4 bases and J by 1 base, with 16 bases between them. The CDR3 length is 16 residues. The germline gives CDR1 SEHNR, CDR2 FQNEAQ (reference sequence). CDR3 region: CASSSRDSPSQETQYF. In DNA, the CDR3 is TGTGCCAGCAGCTCCCGGGACTCCCCTAGCCAAGAGACCCAGTACTTC.

The genes are TRBV29-1 and TRBJ1-1; 7 bases agree with TRBD1. CDR3 length equals 10 residues. V lost 7 bases to trimming and J lost 8 bases; unmatched junction nucleotides: 4. Germline V lookup: CDR1 SQVTM, CDR2 ANQGSEA. The CDR3 DNA reads as TGCAGCGCCAGACAGGGCGAAGCTTTCTTT. Translating it yields CSARQGEAFF.

The rearrangement uses TRBV30 and TRBJ2-7, with TRBD1 identical over 8 bases. Germline assignment: CDR1 GTSNPN and CDR2 SVGIG (reference sequence). Trimming cost V 4 bases and J 3 bases; bases outside gene matches: 8. The CDR3 sequence is 14 residues long. The CDR3 sequence is CAWKKTGVYYEQYF. In DNA form, the CDR3 reads TGTGCCTGGAAGAAGACAGGGGTATACTACGAGCAGTACTTC.

The V and J genes are TRBV12-3 or TRBV12-4 and TRBJ2-7, with 8 bases that match TRBD1. The CDR3 is made up of 13 amino acids. With 7 bases clipped from V and 2 bases from J, the junction kept 4 bases outside the gene matches. The CDR3, as DNA: TGTGCCAGCACCCCGGGACAGGCCTACGAGCAGTACTTC. It yields the protein CASTPGQAYEQYF.

The rearrangement joins TRBV29-1 to TRBJ2-7; TRBD2 matches 8 bases. J was trimmed by 0 bases and V by 1 base; bases with no gene match: 5. The CDR3 has 15 amino acids. CDR1 and CDR2 (germline): SQVTM, ANQGSEA. The CDR3 region has the DNA TGCAGCGTTGAAGGTATAGCGGGGCGCTCCTACGAGCAGTACTTC. It is translated as CSVEGIAGRSYEQYF.

The chain employs TRBV4-1 and TRBJ2-7, with 9 bases identical to TRBD2. The germline V gene has CDR1 MGHRA and CDR2 YSYEKL. The CDR3 loop spans 16 amino acids. Trimming cost V 0 bases and J 2 bases; bases outside gene matches: 5. In DNA, the CDR3 is TGCGCCAGCAGCCAAGAACCCTCTAGCGGGACCTACGAGCAGTACTTC. It translates to CASSQEPSSGTYEQYF.

CDR3 DNA: TGTGCCAGCAGTGTTACAGGGGACGAGCAGTACTTC. This gives the protein CASSVTGDEQYF. The V call is TRBV25-1, the J call TRBJ2-7, with 7 bases aligning to TRBD1. The germline V gene encodes CDR1 MGHDK and CDR2 SYGVNS. J was trimmed by 5 bases and V by 4 bases; bases with no gene match: 2. The CDR3 runs 12 residues.

The chain joins TRBV3-1 to TRBJ2-1, with D possibly TRBD1 on 6 matching bases. This CDR3 spans 16 amino acids. V was clipped by 0 bases and J by 4 bases, with 13 bases between them. CDR1 LGHDT and CDR2 YNNKEL come from the germline V gene (reference sequence). DNA for the CDR3: TGTGCCAGCAGCCAAGATCCACAGGGAACTTACAATGAGCAGTTCTTC. This gives the protein CASSQDPQGTYNEQFF.

The CDR3 spells CASSKGRRPFF. CDR3 coding DNA: TGTGCCAGCAGCAAGGGACGGAGGCCTTTCTTT. This chain uses TRBV6-6 with TRBJ1-1; D is possibly TRBD1 (5 bases). Between the trimmed V and J ends, which lost 6 bases and 12 bases, there was a span of 14 bases. This CDR3 is built from 11 residues. Germline CDR1 and CDR2: MNHNY and SVGAGI (reference sequence).

The chain links TRBV13 to TRBJ2-7; D could derive from TRBD1 or TRBD2 (6 bases each). V lost 4 bases and J lost 4, with 11 bases in between. Per the germline V gene, CDR1 is PRHDT and CDR2 is FYEKMQ (reference sequence). CDR3 size: 13 residues. CDR3 nucleotides: TGTGCCAGCAGCTCCGGGGGCCGGTACGAGCAGTACTTC. It encodes CASSSGGRYEQYF.

The gene calls are TRBV5-4 and TRBJ1-1; TRBD1 matches at 7 bases. The CDR3 runs to 12 residues. V trimming: 1 base; J trimming: 8 bases; junction bases outside the gene matches: 2. Looked up from germline, CDR1 is SGHNT and CDR2 is YYREEE (reference sequence). DNA for the CDR3: TGTGCCAGCAGCTTGACAGGGGAGGAAGCTTTCTTT. Its protein product is CASSLTGEEAFF.

This chain uses TRBV14 with TRBJ2-5, with 14 bases identical to TRBD2. Germline assignment: CDR1 SGHDN and CDR2 FVKESK. The CDR3 spans 17 residues. J gave up 0 bases and V 5 bases, and 5 bases lay outside the gene matches. Written as DNA, the CDR3 is TGTGCCAGCAGCTTGGGACTAGCGGGAGACTACCAAGAGACCCAGTACTTC. It codes for CASSLGLAGDYQETQYF. Based on the CDR3 plus reference TRBV14 and TRBJ2-5, the full variable domain is EAGVTQFPSHSVIEKGQTVTLRCDPISGHDNLYWYRRVMGKEIKFLLHFVKESKQDESGMPNNRFLAERTGGTYSTLKVQPAELEDSGVYFCASSLGLAGDYQETQYFGPGTRLLVL.

V and J are TRBV7-9 and TRBJ1-1; D call uncertain. This CDR3 spans 15 amino acids. Trimming pared 0 bases from V and 1 base from J, leaving 9 bases between. Germline-derived CDR1 and CDR2 are SEHNR and FQNEAQ (reference sequence). CDR3 in DNA: TGTGCCAGCAGCTTAGCCTCTGGAGCGAACACTGAAGCTTTCTTT. It translates to CASSLASGANTEAFF.

The chain recombines TRBV7-6 with TRBJ1-1; 9 nucleotides line up with TRBD1. This CDR3 has 16 residues. The J segment lost 4 bases and the V segment lost 5 bases, leaving 11 bases of the junction unmatched. CDR1 SGHVS and CDR2 FNYEAQ come from the germline V gene. This chain's CDR3 is CASSTPGQGLFTEAFF. CDR3 in DNA: TGTGCCAGCAGCACCCCGGGACAGGGCCTTTTCACTGAAGCTTTCTTT.

This sequence joins TRBV13 and TRBJ2-1; the match to TRBD2 covers 14 bases. The germline gives CDR1 PRHDT, CDR2 FYEKMQ (reference sequence). The CDR3 has 16 amino acids. After removal of 5 bases from V and 8 bases from J, the junction contained 8 bases not matched to a gene. CDR3 sequence: CASSPGSTSGRDEQFF. CDR3 sequence (DNA): TGTGCCAGCAGCCCAGGTTCGACTAGCGGGAGGGATGAGCAGTTCTTC.

The chain recombines TRBV29-1 with TRBJ2-2; D remains unclear. V shed 3 bases and J shed 0 bases, with 8 bases lying between them. Germline V CDR1 and CDR2: SQVTM, ANQGSEA. The CDR3 runs to 14 residues. CDR3 in amino acids: CSVELYANTGELFF. CDR3 DNA: TGCAGCGTTGAGCTGTACGCGAACACCGGGGAGCTGTTTTTT.

This chain uses TRBV29-1 with TRBJ2-5; possibly TRBD2 for D (6 bases). The CDR3 is made up of 15 amino acids. V was shortened by 0 bases and J by 4 bases, with 15 bases between the two germline ends. The germline CDR1 and CDR2 sequences are SQVTM and ANQGSEA. CDR3 in DNA: TGCAGCGTTGAAGATGGGAGGAGGATGGGAGAGACCCAGTACTTC. Protein: CSVEDGRRMGETQYF.

CDR3 coding DNA: TGTGCCAGCAGCTTGGCCAAGGAGATCGCAACTAATGAAAAACTGTTTTTT. This gives the protein CASSLAKEIATNEKLFF. The genes are TRBV5-6 and TRBJ1-4, with D unclear. V lost 0 bases and J 0 bases, leaving 12 bases between the germline ends. The CDR3 is 17 residues long. Germline loops: CDR1 SGHDT, CDR2 YYEEEE.

The chain uses TRBV6-5 and TRBJ1-1; tentative D call: TRBD1 (6 bases). The CDR3 has 15 amino acids. The V gene lost 0 bases and the J gene lost 5 bases, with 13 bases spanning the gap. CDR1 and CDR2 (germline): MNHEY, SVGAGI. For the CDR3, the DNA is TGTGCCAGCAGTTACTCGATCGCGAGGGGGACTGAAGCTTTCTTT. This sequence encodes CASSYSIARGTEAFF.

This clonotype has just one count. The rearrangement uses TRBV20-1 and TRBJ1-1, with D unresolved. The V end was cut by 3 bases, the J end by 6 bases, with 17 bases between. This CDR3 is built from 14 residues. Germline values: CDR1 DFQATT, CDR2 SNEGSKA (reference sequence). The CDR3 nucleotides read TGCAGTGCTAGCCGGGGTCGGGTAGGGCCTGAAGCTTTCTTT. Its protein product is CSASRGRVGPEAFF.

V is TRBV6-2 or TRBV6-3 and J is TRBJ2-1; no clear D gene. Trimming cost V 6 bases and J 7 bases, with 13 bases left between them. This CDR3 comprises 13 residues. The V gene's germline CDR1 is MNHEY and CDR2 SVGEGT. CDR3 sequence: CASSWTRNNEQFF. The CDR3 DNA is TGTGCCAGCAGCTGGACCCGGAATAATGAGCAGTTCTTC.

The chain carries TRBV18 and TRBJ2-1, with 10 positions matching TRBD2. Trimming cost V 0 bases and J 4 bases; bases outside gene matches: 3. The CDR3 spans 16 residues. Per germline, CDR1 KGHSH and CDR2 LQKENI. The DNA of the CDR3 is TGTGCCAGCTCACCACCGCCGACTAGCGGGTACAATGAGCAGTTCTTC. Amino acid sequence: CASSPPPTSGYNEQFF.

The chain uses TRBV28 and TRBJ2-7, with 8 bases lining up with TRBD1. Germline V gives CDR1 MDHEN, CDR2 SYDVKM. V dropped 5 bases and J dropped 12; count of bases not matched to a gene: 6. The CDR3 contains 11 residues. Here the CDR3 DNA reads TGTGCCAGCAGTCATCCGGGACAGGTGTACTTC. Translated, it gives CASSHPGQVYF.

This clonotype was seen a single time. The V gene is TRBV20-1, the J gene TRBJ2-7; 9 bases map to TRBD2. CDR1 and CDR2 (germline): DFQATT, SNEGSKA (reference sequence). V lost 0 bases to trimming and J lost 3 bases; unmatched junction nucleotides: 6. The CDR3 extends over 15 amino acids. CDR3 bases: TGCAGTGCTAGAGATATAGCGGGGGCGGGCTACGAGCAGTACTTC. Residues: CSARDIAGAGYEQYF.

The chain employs TRBV5-6 and TRBJ2-7, with 12 bases matching TRBD2. Germline values: CDR1 SGHDT, CDR2 YYEEEE. The CDR3 has 15 residues. With 3 bases clipped from V and 2 bases from J, the junction kept 3 bases outside the gene matches. CDR3 residues: CASSWGLAGAYEQYF. The CDR3, as DNA: TGTGCCAGCAGCTGGGGACTAGCGGGCGCCTACGAGCAGTACTTC.